These 10 T cell receptor beta chains share one sample of origin, sequenced in a study of blood T cells in healthy people across ages. Combining a sample-barcoded 5' primer with a J-beta primer mix, a second PCR ran for roughly 7 to 11 cycles. TCRdb re-analysed the 5' RACE reads in MiXCR, keeping a single row per CDR3 protein. The sample comprises 1,800,000 or so distinct CDR3 sequences, about 39% of which are singletons, and around 23% rests with the top ten. Sequenced input: blood. The origin of the receptors is a human donor in good health.

V gene TRBV4-1 combines with J gene TRBJ2-7; D is perhaps TRBD2 (5 bases). Per germline, CDR1 MGHRA and CDR2 YSYEKL. CDR3 length equals 17 residues. V lost 2 bases, J lost 6 bases, and 23 bases lay in between. CDR3 protein: CASSQSGSSEAGSEQYF. CDR3 nucleotide sequence: TGCGCCAGCAGCCAATCGGGATCCTCCGAAGCCGGATCCGAGCAGTACTTC.

This clonotype was recorded many times. The gene calls are TRBV24-1 and TRBJ1-2, with TRBD1 matching 9 bases. With 10 bases clipped from V and 6 bases from J, the junction kept 14 bases outside the gene matches. Germline CDR1 reads KGHDR; CDR2 reads SFDVKD. The length of the CDR3 is 15 residues. CDR3 sequence (DNA): TGTGCCACTAGCGCGGGACAGGGAGGTCAAGATGGCTACACCTTC. It is translated as CATSAGQGGQDGYTF.

The chain carries TRBV6-6 and TRBJ1-2; 7 bases align to TRBD1. The CDR3 runs to 14 residues. Germline V lookup: CDR1 MNHNY, CDR2 SVGAGI (reference sequence). V was clipped by 5 bases and J by 6 bases; unmatched bases: 9. The CDR3 loop reads CASSNTRGDDGYTF. CDR3 bases: TGTGCCAGCAGTAATACCAGGGGGGATGATGGCTACACCTTC.

This clonotype occurred a few times. V is TRBV28 and J is TRBJ2-6; D may be TRBD2 (5 bases). CDR3 size: 15 residues. Trimming removed 6 bases at V and 0 bases at J, with 9 bases between. CDR1 and CDR2 from the germline V gene are MDHEN and SYDVKM. CDR3 nucleotide sequence: TGTGCCAGCAGCTCCCTAGCCTCTGGGGCCAACGTCCTGACTTTC. It specifies CASSSLASGANVLTF.

This clonotype was recorded many times. The chain joins TRBV20-1 to TRBJ1-6; 8 bases match TRBD1. There are 14 residues in the CDR3. V gave up 6 bases and J gave up 7 bases; unmatched junction bases: 8. Germline V gene data show CDR1 as DFQATT and CDR2 as SNEGSKA (reference sequence). In nucleotides, the CDR3 is TGCAGTGCCCGGGGACAGGTGGAAAATTCACCCCTCCACTTT. It translates to CSARGQVENSPLHF.

This clonotype was seen repeatedly, ten times or more. The chain uses TRBV12-3 or TRBV12-4 and TRBJ1-2; D may be TRBD1 (6 bases). V dropped 3 bases and J dropped 7 bases, with 9 bases sitting between them. CDR3 size: 12 residues. CDR3 sequence: CASSFGGGGYTF. CDR3 nucleotides: TGTGCCAGCAGTTTTGGAGGGGGTGGCTACACCTTC.

This clonotype turned up a few times. The chain combines TRBV6-5 with TRBJ1-2; 9 nucleotides line up with TRBD1. J was trimmed by 6 bases and V by 8 bases; bases with no gene match: 7. CDR1 and CDR2 (germline): MNHEY, SVGAGI. The CDR3 is made up of 13 amino acids. The CDR3 spells CASSGTGIDGYTF. CDR3 coding DNA: TGTGCCAGCTCCGGGACAGGGATCGATGGCTACACCTTC.

This sequence joins TRBV6-2 or TRBV6-3 and TRBJ1-2, with no clear D. Deletions cut 6 bases from V and 4 bases from J, with 12 bases between. This CDR3 is 13 amino acids long. Germline CDR1 MNHEY, CDR2 SVGEGT. The CDR3 spells CASSSTVTYGYTF. Written as DNA, the CDR3 is TGTGCCAGCAGCTCTACAGTTACCTATGGCTACACCTTC.

The CDR3 coding sequence is TGTGCCAGCAGCTTGTCCCAGACAGAGCAGTTCTTC. Translating it yields CASSLSQTEQFF. The V call is TRBV5-6, the J call TRBJ2-1, with D hard to call. This CDR3 contains 12 residues. Trimming took 1 base from V and 10 from J, leaving 9 bases between them. Per germline, CDR1 SGHDT and CDR2 YYEEEE. The variable domain in full, with the rest retrieved from reference TRBV5-6 and TRBJ2-1, is DAGVTQSPTHLIKTRGQQVTLRCSPKSGHDTVSWYQQALGQGPQFIFQYYEEEERQRGNFPDRFSGHQFPNYSSELNVNALLLGDSALYLCASSLSQTEQFFGPGTRLTVL.

The chain has TRBV20-1 and TRBJ2-5; 9 bases are a match to TRBD2. Trimming took 5 bases from V and 0 from J; bases not matched to a gene: 1. The CDR3 length is 13 residues. Germline assignment: CDR1 DFQATT and CDR2 SNEGSKA (reference sequence). The CDR3 DNA follows: TGCAGTGCTTTAGCGGGGGACCAAGAGACCCAGTACTTC. Its protein product is CSALAGDQETQYF.